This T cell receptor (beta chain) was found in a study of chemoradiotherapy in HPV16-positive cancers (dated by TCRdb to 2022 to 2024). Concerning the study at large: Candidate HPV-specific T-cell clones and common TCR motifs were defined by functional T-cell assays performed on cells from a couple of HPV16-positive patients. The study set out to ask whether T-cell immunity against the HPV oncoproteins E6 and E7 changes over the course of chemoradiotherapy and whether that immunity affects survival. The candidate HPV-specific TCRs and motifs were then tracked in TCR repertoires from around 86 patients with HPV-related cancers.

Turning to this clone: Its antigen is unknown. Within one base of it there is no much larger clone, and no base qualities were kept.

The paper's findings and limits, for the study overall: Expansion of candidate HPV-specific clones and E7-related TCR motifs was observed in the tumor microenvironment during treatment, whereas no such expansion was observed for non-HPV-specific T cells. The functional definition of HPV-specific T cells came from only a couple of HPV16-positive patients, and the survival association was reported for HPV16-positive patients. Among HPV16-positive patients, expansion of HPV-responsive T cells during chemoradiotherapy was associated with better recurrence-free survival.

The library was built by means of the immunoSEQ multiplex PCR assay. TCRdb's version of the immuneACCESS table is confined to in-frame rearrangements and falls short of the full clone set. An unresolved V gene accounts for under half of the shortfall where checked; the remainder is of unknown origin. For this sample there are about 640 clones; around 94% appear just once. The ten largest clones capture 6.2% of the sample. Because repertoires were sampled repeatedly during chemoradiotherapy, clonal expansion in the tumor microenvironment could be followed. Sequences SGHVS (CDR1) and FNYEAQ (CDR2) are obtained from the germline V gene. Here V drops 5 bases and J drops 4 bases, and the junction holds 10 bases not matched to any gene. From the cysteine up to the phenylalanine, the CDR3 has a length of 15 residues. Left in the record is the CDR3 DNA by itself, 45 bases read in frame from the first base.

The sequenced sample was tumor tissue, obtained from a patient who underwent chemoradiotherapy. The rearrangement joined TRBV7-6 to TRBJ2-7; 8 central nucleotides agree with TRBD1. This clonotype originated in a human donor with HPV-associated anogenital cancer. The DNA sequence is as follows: TGTGCCAGCAGCACACGTCAGGGGGCGGGATACGAGCAGTACTTC. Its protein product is CASSTRQGAGYEQYF.